Presented here are 21 T cell receptor beta chains from one specimen sequenced in a study of Ad26.COV2.S vaccination and SARS-CoV-2 variants. Sequencing used immunoSEQ multiplex PCR; TCRdb keeps in-frame clones, though not all of them. The data show about 390,000 clones, approximately 92% seen once. Specified treatment: some 20 received Ad26.COV2.S at low or high dose, single or two shots; a few received placebo; per-sample allocation not given. After the first vaccine or placebo injection, samples were drawn on day 63. Specimen: peripheral blood, collected in a trial of Ad26.COV2.S vaccine versus placebo. Every receptor here comes from a person aged 18-60 years who received the Ad26.COV2.S COVID-19 vaccine or a placebo.

CDR3 loop: CASCSGTGSYNEQFF. The CDR3 DNA sequence: TGTGCCAGCTGCTCCGGGACAGGATCCTACAATGAGCAGTTCTTC. The chain has TRBV2 and TRBJ2-1; TRBD1 agrees at 8 bases. The CDR3 extends over 15 amino acids. Germline CDR1 and CDR2: SNHLY and FYNNEI. The V gene end was trimmed by 8 bases and the J gene end by 1 base; junction bases not matched to a gene: 7.

The V and J genes are TRBV9 and TRBJ1-6, with 7 bases lining up with TRBD1. V was pared by 3 bases and J by 7 bases, with 7 bases of the junction left unmatched. The germline V gene has CDR1 SGDLS and CDR2 YYNGEE. The CDR3 totals 15 residues. CDR3 amino acids: CASSADRVRNSPLHF. The CDR3 nucleotides are TGTGCCAGCAGCGCCGACAGGGTAAGGAATTCACCCCTCCACTTT.

The V gene is TRBV10-2, the J gene TRBJ2-7, with TRBD2 matching over 10 bases. The CDR3 is 13 residues long. Per the germline V gene, CDR1 is WSHSY and CDR2 is SAAADI. The ends lost 8 bases at V and 11 bases at J; junction bases unmatched: 12. The CDR3 sequence: CASSLAGARSKYF. The CDR3, as DNA: TGCGCCAGCTCGCTAGCGGGGGCCCGAAGCAAGTACTTC.

This clone was picked up one time. The chain combines TRBV6-2 or TRBV6-3 with TRBJ2-7; 10 nucleotides align to TRBD1. This CDR3 is built from 15 residues. Per germline, CDR1 MNHEY and CDR2 SVGEGT. The trim removed 5 bases at V and 3 bases at J, leaving 7 bases unmatched. The chain's CDR3 is CASSPGTGAFYEQYF. The CDR3 coding sequence is TGTGCCAGCAGTCCCGGGACAGGGGCATTCTACGAGCAGTACTTC.

The chain has TRBV19 and TRBJ1-6; 9 bases are shared with TRBD1. The CDR3 sequence is 15 residues long. V shed 2 bases and J 9 bases; nucleotides not matched to a gene: 5. Germline CDR1 LNHDA, CDR2 SQIVND (reference sequence). The CDR3 spells CASSISTQGASPLHF. CDR3 bases: TGTGCCAGTAGTATATCCACACAGGGGGCTTCACCCCTCCACTTT.

The chain is built from TRBV1 and TRBJ2-5; the D segment call TRBD1 is taken from the table without a DNA check. TRBV1 is an annotated pseudogene. The CDR3 consists of 16 residues. The CDR3 region is CTSSQEAERGRETQYF. For the CDR3, the DNA is TGCACCAGCAGCCAAGAGGCCGAGAGGGGGCGAGAGACCCAGTACTTC.

The rearrangement uses TRBV7-2 and TRBJ1-5; D uncertain. The V gene's germline CDR1 is SGHTA and CDR2 FQGNSA. V lost 4 bases and J 0 bases, leaving 7 bases between the germline ends. The CDR3 spans 14 residues. The CDR3 coding sequence is TGTGCCAGCAGCTCAACATATAGCAATCAGCCCCAGCATTTT. Amino acids: CASSSTYSNQPQHF.

This sequence joins TRBV9 and TRBJ1-1; D might be TRBD1 (5 bases). Trimming shortened V by 4 bases and J by 5 bases, and 21 bases separated the two germline ends. This CDR3 has 16 residues. Germline V gene data show CDR1 as SGDLS and CDR2 as YYNGEE. Here the CDR3 DNA reads TGTGCCAGCAGCCCGAGCCCCGGGGCTCTGGGGACTGAAGCTTTCTTT. The encoded protein is CASSPSPGALGTEAFF.

This chain uses TRBV2 with TRBJ2-3, with D perhaps matching TRBD1 or TRBD2 (5 bases each). The CDR3 contains 13 residues. CDR1 and CDR2 (germline): SNHLY, FYNNEI. Trimming took 1 base from V and 4 from J, leaving 6 bases between them. The CDR3 DNA reads as TGTGCCAGCAGTGAAGGAGGGGCAGATACGCAGTATTTT. This codes for CASSEGGADTQYF.

The CDR3 sequence is CASSSAGTGVSPLHF. CDR3 sequence (DNA): TGTGCCAGCAGTTCGGCGGGGACAGGGGTCTCACCCCTCCACTTT. V usage is TRBV6-5 and J usage is TRBJ1-6; TRBD1 aligns across 10 bases. V was pared by 4 bases and J by 10 bases, with 7 bases of the junction left unmatched. This CDR3 contains 15 residues. Germline CDR1 and CDR2: MNHEY and SVGAGI.

A remark on this clone: A read error may produce the germline difference seen at one junction end. The chain recombines TRBV12-5 with TRBJ1-5; D unclear. The CDR3 is 15 residues long. Per the germline V gene, CDR1 is LGHNT and CDR2 is FRNRAP. The CDR3 sequence: CASGPPLEGYQPQHF. The DNA for the CDR3 is TGTGCTAGTGGTCCCCCCCTTGAGGGCTATCAACCCCAGCATTTT. The entire variable domain, with the rest obtained from reference TRBV12-5 and TRBJ1-5, is as follows: DARVTQTPRHKVTEMGQEVTMRCQPILGHNTVFWYRQTMMQGLELLAYFRNRAPLDDSGMPKDRFSAEMPDATLATLKIQPSEPRDSAVYFCASGPPLEGYQPQHFGDGTRLSIL.

Points on this clone: A junction end diverges from the germline sequence, so it may reflect a read error. The CDR3 is CASSFLQLLIF. CDR3 in DNA: TGTGCCAGCAGCTTTTTGCAGCTCCTAATCTTC. The chain combines TRBV7-9 with TRBJ2-7; no clear D gene. The germline V gene has CDR1 SEHNR and CDR2 FQNEAQ (reference sequence). CDR3 length: 11 amino acids.

This chain links TRBV6-1 with TRBJ2-2; TRBD1 matches at 10 bases. This CDR3 region has 15 residues. The germline V gene encodes CDR1 MNHNS and CDR2 SASEGT. V gave up 3 bases and J gave up 4 bases; unmatched junction bases: 2. CDR3 sequence: CASSEGQGFTGELFF. The DNA for the CDR3 is TGTGCCAGCAGTGAGGGACAGGGGTTCACCGGGGAGCTGTTTTTT.

This clone was detected a few times. The J gene is TRBJ1-2, the V gene TRBV7-2; D gene uncertain. CDR3 length: 14 amino acids. The germline V gene encodes CDR1 SGHTA and CDR2 FQGNSA. V was shortened by 1 base and J by 9 bases, with 15 bases between the two germline ends. The CDR3 bases are TGTGCCAGCAGCTTAGTCATGGAGATAAGGAGCTACACCTTC. This encodes CASSLVMEIRSYTF.

The rearrangement uses TRBV3-1 (or the pseudogene TRBV3-2) and TRBJ1-6; no firm D call. The CDR3 is 15 amino acids. V lost 2 bases and J lost 10, with 15 bases in between. Germline loops: CDR1 LGHDT, CDR2 YNNKEL (reference sequence). The CDR3 nucleotides read TGTGCCAGCAGCCAAACCTTGACACTCCGCTCACCCCTCCACTTT. Its translation is CASSQTLTLRSPLHF.

This chain connects TRBV5-1 to TRBJ2-7; possibly TRBD2 for D (6 bases). The V gene's germline CDR1 is SGHRS and CDR2 YFSETQ. Trimming took off 5 bases at V and 2 bases at J, with 14 bases between the two ends. This CDR3 has 14 amino acids. The CDR3 reads CASSSRTTPYEQYF. The CDR3 nucleotides are TGCGCCAGCAGTTCCCGGACTACCCCCTACGAGCAGTACTTC.

CDR3 coding DNA: TGTGCCAGTAGTATTGGACACCCCTACGAGCAGTACTTC. This translates into CASSIGHPYEQYF. This sequence joins TRBV19 and TRBJ2-7; possible D gene TRBD1, 5 bases. Trimming stripped 3 bases from V and 2 bases from J, with 8 bases between. The CDR3 consists of 13 residues. The germline V gene encodes CDR1 LNHDA and CDR2 SQIVND (reference sequence).

The chain joins TRBV4-3 to TRBJ2-1; 8 bases are a match to TRBD1. Germline values: CDR1 LGHNA, CDR2 YSLEER. The V segment lost 4 bases and the J segment 0 bases; nucleotides outside the gene matches: 2. This CDR3 has 15 amino acids. CDR3 bases: TGCGCCAGCAGCCCCGACAGGGGCTCCTACAATGAGCAGTTCTTC. It is translated as CASSPDRGSYNEQFF.

To note about this clone: Other nucleotide sequences from this sample produce the same CDR3. This rearrangement joins TRBV6-5 to TRBJ2-7, with D possibly matching TRBD1 (6 bases). CDR1 is MNHEY and CDR2 is SVGAGI in the germline V gene. The CDR3 has 15 amino acids. Trimming shortened V by 0 bases and J by 2 bases, and 11 bases separated the two germline ends. The CDR3 reads CASSYSSRGPYEQYF. The CDR3 region has the DNA TGTGCCAGCAGTTACTCGAGCAGGGGTCCCTACGAGCAGTACTTC.

This rearrangement joins TRBV30 to TRBJ1-1; the D is unclear. Germline assignment: CDR1 GTSNPN and CDR2 SVGIG (reference sequence). The germline V and J ends were trimmed by 2 bases and 2 bases, with 12 bases remaining between them. This CDR3 is 14 amino acids long. The CDR3 spells CAWSSVRLNTEAFF. The CDR3 DNA is TGTGCCTGGAGTTCGGTCCGCCTAAACACTGAAGCTTTCTTT.

The chain links TRBV5-4 to TRBJ2-7, with D possibly being TRBD1 or TRBD2 (5 bases each). The CDR3 sequence is 15 residues long. V gave up 1 base and J gave up 3 bases, with 14 bases separating them. Germline loops: CDR1 SGHNT, CDR2 YYREEE (reference sequence). In DNA form, the CDR3 reads TGTGCCAGCAGCTTGAAGGGACCAAAAAACTACGAGCAGTACTTC. Its protein is CASSLKGPKNYEQYF. The whole variable domain, filled in from reference TRBV5-4 and TRBJ2-7, reads ETGVTQSPTHLIKTRGQQVTLRCSSQSGHNTVSWYQQALGQGPQFIFQYYREEENGRGNFPPRFSGLQFPNYSSELNVNALELDDSALYLCASSLKGPKNYEQYFGPGTRLTVT.